This is a list of T cell receptor beta chains from one sample in a study of blood T cell repertoires in COVID-19. Method: immunoSEQ multiplex PCR; TCRdb's copy keeps in-frame clones and lacks some. The table records some 160,000 clones, 70% to 90% of them present only once. Source material: PBMCs or T cells enriched from blood (not recorded which). All receptors derive from a woman aged 50 to 65 who had recovered from COVID-19. Both conserved end residues are part of each CDR3. The D gene is left open where the match is weak. The size field is filled for only some rows; it gives once, few, many or a size class.

CDR3nt: TGTGCCAGCAGTCAATACCTGGAGACTAATGAAAAACTGTTTTTT; CDR3aa: CASSQYLETNEKLFF; v_gene: TRBV27; d_gene: -; len: 15; j_gene: TRBJ1-4; abundance: -
CDR3nt: TGTGCCAGCAGCCTAAGGGGGGGAACCGGAGAAACTGAAGCTTTCTTT; CDR3aa: CASSLRGGTGETEAFF; v_gene: TRBV4-2; d_gene: -; len: 16; j_gene: TRBJ1-1; abundance: -
CDR3nt: TGTGCCAGTAGTATAGCTGTCAGGAACACTGAAGCTTTCTTT; CDR3aa: CASSIAVRNTEAFF; v_gene: TRBV19; d_gene: -; len: 14; j_gene: TRBJ1-1; abundance: -
CDR3nt: TGTGCCAGCAGCTTATTGGGCAGTACGAGCAATCAGCCCCAGCATTTT; CDR3aa: CASSLLGSTSNQPQHF; v_gene: TRBV7-2; d_gene: -; len: 16; j_gene: TRBJ1-5; abundance: -
CDR3nt: TGTGCCAGCTCACCAGCGAAGGGGGCGAACACCGGGGAGCTGTTTTTT; CDR3aa: CASSPAKGANTGELFF; v_gene: TRBV18; d_gene: -; len: 16; j_gene: TRBJ2-2; abundance: -
CDR3nt: TGTGCCAGCAGCCGGGGCACCGGGGAGCTGTTTTTT; CDR3aa: CASSRGTGELFF; v_gene: TRBV7-9; d_gene: -; len: 12; j_gene: TRBJ2-2; abundance: -
CDR3nt: TGTGCCAGCAGCCCGGGGAATCGCGGCTATGGCTACACCTTC; CDR3aa: CASSPGNRGYGYTF; v_gene: TRBV7-2; d_gene: -; len: 14; j_gene: TRBJ1-2; abundance: -
CDR3nt: TGTGCCTGTGTAAAGCGGGGGAGGGGAACCGGGGAGCTGTTTTTT; CDR3aa: CACVKRGRGTGELFF; v_gene: TRBV30; d_gene: TRBD2; len: 15; j_gene: TRBJ2-2; abundance: -
CDR3nt: TGCGCCAGCAGCCAAGATCCTGGACAGTACAATGAGCAGTTCTTC; CDR3aa: CASSQDPGQYNEQFF; v_gene: TRBV4-3; d_gene: -; len: 15; j_gene: TRBJ2-1; abundance: -
CDR3nt: TGTGCCAGCAGTTTTCGGCAGGGGATCATCTATGGCTACACCTTC; CDR3aa: CASSFRQGIIYGYTF; v_gene: TRBV27; d_gene: -; len: 15; j_gene: TRBJ1-2; abundance: -
CDR3nt: TGTGCCAGCAGCTTCCCGTACAGGGGAAACTATGGCTACACCTTC; CDR3aa: CASSFPYRGNYGYTF; v_gene: TRBV7-9; d_gene: TRBD1; len: 15; j_gene: TRBJ1-2; abundance: -
CDR3nt: TGTGCCAGCAGCTTAGGGACAGGGGGTGAAGCTTTCTTT; CDR3aa: CASSLGTGGEAFF; v_gene: TRBV7-6; d_gene: TRBD1; len: 13; j_gene: TRBJ1-1; abundance: -
CDR3nt: TGCAGCGCTGAGGACAGGCGTAGCTCCTACAATGAGCAGTTCTTC; CDR3aa: CSAEDRRSSYNEQFF; v_gene: TRBV29-1; d_gene: TRBD1; len: 15; j_gene: TRBJ2-1; abundance: -
CDR3nt: TGTGCCAGCAGCTCGACTCGGACAGGATCGTACGAGCAGTACTTC; CDR3aa: CASSSTRTGSYEQYF; v_gene: TRBV6-2/TRBV6-3; d_gene: TRBD1; len: 15; j_gene: TRBJ2-7; abundance: once
CDR3nt: TGTGCCAGCAGCCTAGGACGTAACAGGGGGCCCAACTCCCCCCTCCACTTT; CDR3aa: CASSLGRNRGPNSPLHF; v_gene: TRBV11-3; d_gene: TRBD1; len: 17; j_gene: TRBJ1-6; abundance: once
CDR3nt: TGTGCCAGCAGCTTAGCGAAGATAGGACTCTTCACCGGGGAGCTGTTTTTT; CDR3aa: CASSLAKIGLFTGELFF; v_gene: TRBV7-2; d_gene: -; len: 17; j_gene: TRBJ2-2; abundance: -
CDR3nt: TGTGCCAGCAGTGAAAGGGAGCGGGGGGTCTACTACGAGCAGTACTTC; CDR3aa: CASSERERGVYYEQYF; v_gene: TRBV6-1; d_gene: TRBD2; len: 16; j_gene: TRBJ2-7; abundance: -
CDR3nt: TGCGCCAGCAGCTTGCTAGCGGGGCTGTCCTACAATGAGCAGTTCTTC; CDR3aa: CASSLLAGLSYNEQFF; v_gene: TRBV5-1; d_gene: TRBD2; len: 16; j_gene: TRBJ2-1; abundance: -
CDR3nt: TGCAGCGGGACCCGGGGGGCAGGACTCAAAAACATTCAGTACTTC; CDR3aa: CSGTRGAGLKNIQYF; v_gene: TRBV29-1; d_gene: -; len: 15; j_gene: TRBJ2-4; abundance: -
CDR3nt: TGTGCCAGCAGCCCGGGGATTATGAACACTGAAGCTTTCTTT; CDR3aa: CASSPGIMNTEAFF; v_gene: TRBV9; d_gene: -; len: 14; j_gene: TRBJ1-1; abundance: -
CDR3nt: TGTGCCAGCATGACAGGGTCCTCAGAGACCCAGTACTTC; CDR3aa: CASMTGSSETQYF; v_gene: TRBV6-5; d_gene: TRBD1; len: 13; j_gene: TRBJ2-5; abundance: -
CDR3nt: TGTGCCAGTAGTTCGACAGGGGAGGCCCAGTACTTC; CDR3aa: CASSSTGEAQYF; v_gene: TRBV19; d_gene: TRBD1; len: 12; j_gene: TRBJ2-5; abundance: -